The TCR beta chain under discussion was sequenced for a study of early T cells in non-severe SARS-CoV-2 infection. Germline V gene lookup returns CDR1 DFQATT and CDR2 SNEGSKA (reference sequence). CDR3 length: 12 residues. As part of library construction, unique molecular identifiers were attached to individual cDNA molecules. TCRdb independently ran MiXCR on the 5' RACE reads; one entry per CDR3 protein. The sample lists around 58,000 distinct CDR3 sequences; about 8% were seen once. This clonotype was seen a handful of times. One junction end does not reproduce the germline sequence, and a read error may be involved.

The sequencing here drew on whole blood, taken at baseline. This sequence was found in an adult who was a healthcare worker with PCR-confirmed SARS-CoV-2 infection or an uninfected control (not recorded which). The rearrangement links TRBV20-1 to TRBJ2-1; 8 bases fit TRBD2. The CDR3 bases are TGCAGTGCCCCCTTTTCGGGAGCGGGAGAGGTCTTC. It specifies CSAPFSGAGEVF.